The entry below gives a single TCR beta chain sequence along with its context. This sample is part of a study of cytomegalovirus exposure and HLA in healthy donors. The V gene's germline CDR1 is SQVTM and CDR2 ANQGSEA. There are 13 residues in the CDR3. Trimming shortened V by 4 bases and J by 2 bases, and 11 bases separated the two germline ends. The data were produced by immunoSEQ multiplex PCR, yet TCRdb's version contains in-frame clones alone and is incomplete. The data contain under 200,000 clones, 70% to 90% of them seen just once; the ten biggest clones take up 2% to 2.5%. The rearrangement links TRBV29-1 to TRBJ1-1; D is ambiguous. The sample consisted of PBMCs. The clonotype originates from a woman younger than 35 in good health and CMV-seronegative. Written as DNA, the CDR3 is TGCAGCGTTGCGGCAGGTATTAACACTGAAGCTTTCTTT. Protein sequence: CSVAAGINTEAFF.